This T cell receptor (beta chain) was recovered during a study of blood T cell repertoires in COVID-19. At the level of the study: Sites in the United States, Italy and Spain provided acute and convalescent COVID-19 samples. From T cells, B-cell-depleted T cells, or PBMCs came the material, which was cDNA or gDNA.

In the original workflow: Scientists estimated how many nucleated cells there were by amplifying reference gene primers. Libraries were prepared by immunoSEQ multiplex PCR; TCRdb keeps only in-frame clonotypes and omits some of them. That table supplies the V and J calls and clone size; D and trimming were determined from the DNA. Altogether around 240,000 clones are present, around 83% being singletons, with the ten largest covering 7.4%. V was shortened by 4 bases and J by 0 bases, with 10 bases between the two germline ends. Germline loops: CDR1 SGHDT, CDR2 YYEEEE. The CDR3 spans 14 residues. The TCR comes from a woman in her fifties or sixties with acute or convalescent COVID-19. The gene calls are TRBV5-6 and TRBJ1-1, with D perhaps TRBD1 (5 bases). Source material: peripheral blood. The CDR3 loop reads CASSPTGLNTEAFF. The CDR3 nucleotides read TGTGCCAGCAGCCCCACAGGATTGAACACTGAAGCTTTCTTT.